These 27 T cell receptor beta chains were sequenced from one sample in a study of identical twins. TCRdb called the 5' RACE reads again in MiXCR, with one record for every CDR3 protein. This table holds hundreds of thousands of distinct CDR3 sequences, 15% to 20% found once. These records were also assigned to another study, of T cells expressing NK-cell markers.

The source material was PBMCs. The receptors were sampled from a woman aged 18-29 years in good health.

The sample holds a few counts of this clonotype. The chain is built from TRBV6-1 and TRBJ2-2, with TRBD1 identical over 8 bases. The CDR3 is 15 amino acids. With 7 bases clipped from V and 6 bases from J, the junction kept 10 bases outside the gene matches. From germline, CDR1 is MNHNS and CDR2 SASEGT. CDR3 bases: TGTGCCAGCATAAGGGGGACAGGCGTACCCGGGGAGCTGTTTTTT. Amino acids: CASIRGTGVPGELFF.

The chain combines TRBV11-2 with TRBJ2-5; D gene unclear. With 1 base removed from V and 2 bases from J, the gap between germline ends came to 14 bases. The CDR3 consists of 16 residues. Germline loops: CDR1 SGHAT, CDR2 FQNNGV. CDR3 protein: CASSLGVPYYQETQYF. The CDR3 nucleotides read TGTGCCAGCAGCTTAGGGGTTCCCTACTATCAAGAGACCCAGTACTTC.

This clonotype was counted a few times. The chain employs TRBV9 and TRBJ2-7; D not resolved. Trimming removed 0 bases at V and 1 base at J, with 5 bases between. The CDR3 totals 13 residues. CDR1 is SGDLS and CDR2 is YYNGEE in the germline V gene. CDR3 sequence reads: CASSVETSYEQYF. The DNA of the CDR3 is TGTGCCAGCAGCGTAGAAACGTCCTACGAGCAGTACTTC. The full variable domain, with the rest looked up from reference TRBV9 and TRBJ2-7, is DSGVTQTPKHLITATGQRVTLRCSPRSGDLSVYWYQQSLDQGLQFLIQYYNGEERAKGNILERFSAQQFPDLHSELNLSSLELGDSALYFCASSVETSYEQYFGPGTRLTVT.

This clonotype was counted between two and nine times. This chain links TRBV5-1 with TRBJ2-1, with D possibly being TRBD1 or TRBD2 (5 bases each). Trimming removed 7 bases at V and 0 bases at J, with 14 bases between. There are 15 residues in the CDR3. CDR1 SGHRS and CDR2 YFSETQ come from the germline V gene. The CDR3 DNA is TGCGCCAGCCAACAGCGGACACTCTCCTACAATGAGCAGTTCTTC. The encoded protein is CASQQRTLSYNEQFF.

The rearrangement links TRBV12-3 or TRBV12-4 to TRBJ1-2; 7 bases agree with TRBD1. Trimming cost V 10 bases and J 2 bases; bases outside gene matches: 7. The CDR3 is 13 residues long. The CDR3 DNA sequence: TGTGCCACCAGGGGGGACGGGAACTATGGCTACACCTTC. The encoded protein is CATRGDGNYGYTF.

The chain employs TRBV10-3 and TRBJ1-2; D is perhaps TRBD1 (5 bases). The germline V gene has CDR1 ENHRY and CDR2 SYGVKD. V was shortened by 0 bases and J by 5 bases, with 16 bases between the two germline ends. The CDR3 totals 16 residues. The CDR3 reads CAISESPRANPYGYTF. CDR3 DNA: TGTGCCATCAGTGAGTCGCCCAGGGCCAACCCTTATGGCTACACCTTC.

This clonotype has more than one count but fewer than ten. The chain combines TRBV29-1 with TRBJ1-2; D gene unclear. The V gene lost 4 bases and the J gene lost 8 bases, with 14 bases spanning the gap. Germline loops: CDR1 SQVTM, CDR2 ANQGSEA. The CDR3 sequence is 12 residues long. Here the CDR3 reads CSVVGPARGYTF. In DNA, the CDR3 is TGCAGCGTTGTTGGTCCGGCGCGGGGCTACACCTTC.

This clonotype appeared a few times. Here the CDR3 reads CSASRGQGADEQYF. The CDR3 DNA is TGCAGTGCTAGCCGGGGACAGGGGGCCGACGAGCAGTACTTC. The V and J genes are TRBV20-1 and TRBJ2-7; 12 nucleotides match TRBD1. V lost 3 bases to trimming and J lost 5 bases; unmatched junction nucleotides: 5. This CDR3 has 14 amino acids. Per germline, CDR1 DFQATT and CDR2 SNEGSKA (reference sequence).

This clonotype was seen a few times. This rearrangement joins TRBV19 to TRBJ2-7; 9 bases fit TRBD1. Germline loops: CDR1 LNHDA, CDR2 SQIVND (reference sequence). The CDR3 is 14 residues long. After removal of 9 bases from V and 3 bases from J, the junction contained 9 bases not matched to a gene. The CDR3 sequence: CASATGTGIYEQYF. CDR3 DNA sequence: TGTGCCAGCGCAACCGGGACAGGGATCTACGAGCAGTACTTC.

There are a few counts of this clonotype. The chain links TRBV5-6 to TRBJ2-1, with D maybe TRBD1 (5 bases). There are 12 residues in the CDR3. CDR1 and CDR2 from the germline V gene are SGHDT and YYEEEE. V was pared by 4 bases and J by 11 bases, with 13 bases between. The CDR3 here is CASSQGAPQQFF. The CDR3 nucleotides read TGTGCCAGCAGCCAAGGGGCCCCTCAGCAGTTCTTC.

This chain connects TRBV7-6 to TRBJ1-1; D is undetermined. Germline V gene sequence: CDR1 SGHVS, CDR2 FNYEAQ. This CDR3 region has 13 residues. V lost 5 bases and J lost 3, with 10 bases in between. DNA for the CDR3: TGTGCCAGCAGCGTAAAAAGGGACACTGAAGCTTTCTTT. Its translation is CASSVKRDTEAFF.

CDR3 region: CASSPTTGEQYF. The CDR3 DNA reads as TGCGCCAGCAGCCCCACCACAGGCGAGCAGTACTTC. V and J are TRBV5-1 and TRBJ2-7; D may be TRBD1 (5 bases). Trimming removed 4 bases from V and 6 bases from J, with 11 bases in between. Germline V gene sequence: CDR1 SGHRS, CDR2 YFSETQ. This CDR3 region has 12 residues.

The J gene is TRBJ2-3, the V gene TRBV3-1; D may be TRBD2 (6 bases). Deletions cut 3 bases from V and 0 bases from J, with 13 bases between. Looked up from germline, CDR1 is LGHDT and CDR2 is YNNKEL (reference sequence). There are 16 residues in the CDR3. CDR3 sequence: CASSQLAARSTDTQYF. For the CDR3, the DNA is TGTGCCAGCAGCCAGTTAGCGGCCCGGAGCACAGATACGCAGTATTTT.

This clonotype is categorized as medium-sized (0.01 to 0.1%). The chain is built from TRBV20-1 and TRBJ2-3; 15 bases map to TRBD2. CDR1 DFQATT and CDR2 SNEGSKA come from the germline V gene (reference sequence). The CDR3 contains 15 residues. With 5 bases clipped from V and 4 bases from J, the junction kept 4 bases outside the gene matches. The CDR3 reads CSASRTSGRADTQYF. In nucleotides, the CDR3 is TGCAGTGCTTCTCGGACTAGCGGGAGGGCAGATACGCAGTATTTT.

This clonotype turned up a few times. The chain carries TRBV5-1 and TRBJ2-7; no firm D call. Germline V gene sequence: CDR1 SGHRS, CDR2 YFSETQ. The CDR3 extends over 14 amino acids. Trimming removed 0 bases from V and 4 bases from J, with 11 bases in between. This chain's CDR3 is CASSLASMGYEQYF. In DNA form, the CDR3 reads TGCGCCAGCAGCTTGGCAAGTATGGGGTACGAGCAGTACTTC.

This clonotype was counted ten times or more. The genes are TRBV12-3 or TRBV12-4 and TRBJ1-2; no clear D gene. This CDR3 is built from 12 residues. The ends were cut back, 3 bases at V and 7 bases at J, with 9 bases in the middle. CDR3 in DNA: TGTGCCAGCAGTTTCGGCAGCGGTGGCTACACCTTC. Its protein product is CASSFGSGGYTF.

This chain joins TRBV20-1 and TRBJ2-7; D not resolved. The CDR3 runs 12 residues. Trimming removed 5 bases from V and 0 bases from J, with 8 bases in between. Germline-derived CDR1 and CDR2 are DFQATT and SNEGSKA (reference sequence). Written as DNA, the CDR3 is TGCAGTGCTGTCGGGTCCTCCTACGAGCAGTACTTC. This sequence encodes CSAVGSSYEQYF.

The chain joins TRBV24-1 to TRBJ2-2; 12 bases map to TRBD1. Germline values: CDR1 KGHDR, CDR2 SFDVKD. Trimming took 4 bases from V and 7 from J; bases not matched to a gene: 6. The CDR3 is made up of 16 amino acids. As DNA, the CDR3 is TGTGCCACCAGTGACCCGGGACAGGGGGCCGTCGGGGAGCTGTTTTTT. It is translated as CATSDPGQGAVGELFF.

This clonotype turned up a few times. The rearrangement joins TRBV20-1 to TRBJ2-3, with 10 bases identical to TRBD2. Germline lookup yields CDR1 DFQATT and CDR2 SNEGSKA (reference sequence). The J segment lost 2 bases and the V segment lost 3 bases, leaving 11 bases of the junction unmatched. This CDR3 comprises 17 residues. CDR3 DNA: TGCAGTGCTAGGAGCGGGAGGGCGTGGGGATACACAGATACGCAGTATTTT. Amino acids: CSARSGRAWGYTDTQYF.

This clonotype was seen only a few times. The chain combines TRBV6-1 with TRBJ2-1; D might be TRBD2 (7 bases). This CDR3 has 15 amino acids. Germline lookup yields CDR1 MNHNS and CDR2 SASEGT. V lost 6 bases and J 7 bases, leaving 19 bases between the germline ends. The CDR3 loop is CASRSREGDMNEQFF. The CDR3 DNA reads TGTGCCAGCAGGAGCAGGGAGGGGGATATGAATGAGCAGTTCTTC.

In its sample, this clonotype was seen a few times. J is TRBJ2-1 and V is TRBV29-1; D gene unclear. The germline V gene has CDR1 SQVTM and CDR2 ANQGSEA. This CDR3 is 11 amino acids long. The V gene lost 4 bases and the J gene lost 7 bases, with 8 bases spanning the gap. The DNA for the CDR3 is TGCAGCGTTGGTTCGTGGAATGAGCAGTTCTTC. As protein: CSVGSWNEQFF.

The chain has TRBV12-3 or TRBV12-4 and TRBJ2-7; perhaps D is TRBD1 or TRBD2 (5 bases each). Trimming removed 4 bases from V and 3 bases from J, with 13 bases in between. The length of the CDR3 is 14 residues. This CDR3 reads CASSSRRDVYEQYF. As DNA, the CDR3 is TGTGCCAGCAGTTCTCGCCGGGACGTCTACGAGCAGTACTTC.

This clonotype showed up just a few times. In DNA form, the CDR3 reads TGCACCCCCACAGGTAGCTACGAGCAGTACTTC. Translated: CTPTGSYEQYF. The rearrangement joins TRBV29-1 to TRBJ2-7, with a possible D match to TRBD1 (5 bases). From germline, CDR1 is SQVTM and CDR2 ANQGSEA. The CDR3 has 11 amino acids.

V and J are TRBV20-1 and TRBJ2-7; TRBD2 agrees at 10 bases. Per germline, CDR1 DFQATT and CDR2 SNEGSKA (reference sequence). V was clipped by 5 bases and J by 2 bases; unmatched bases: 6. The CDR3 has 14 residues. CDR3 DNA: TGCAGTGCTTCTCTAGCGGGAGTCCCCTACGAGCAGTACTTC. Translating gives CSASLAGVPYEQYF.

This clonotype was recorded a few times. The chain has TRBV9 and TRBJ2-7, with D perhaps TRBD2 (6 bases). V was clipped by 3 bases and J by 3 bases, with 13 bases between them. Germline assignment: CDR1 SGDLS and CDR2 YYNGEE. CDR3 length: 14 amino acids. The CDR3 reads CASSGGTDRYEQYF. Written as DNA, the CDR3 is TGTGCCAGCAGCGGAGGGACTGACCGCTACGAGCAGTACTTC.

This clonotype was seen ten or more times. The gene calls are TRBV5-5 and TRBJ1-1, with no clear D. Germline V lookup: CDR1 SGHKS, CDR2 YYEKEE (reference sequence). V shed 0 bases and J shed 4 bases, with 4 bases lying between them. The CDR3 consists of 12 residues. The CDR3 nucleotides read TGTGCCAGCAGCTTGGTCCTCACTGAAGCTTTCTTT. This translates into CASSLVLTEAFF.

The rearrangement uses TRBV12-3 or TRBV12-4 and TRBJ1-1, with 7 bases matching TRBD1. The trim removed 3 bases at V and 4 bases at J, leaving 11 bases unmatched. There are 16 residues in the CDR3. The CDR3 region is CASSLDTGTAGTEAFF. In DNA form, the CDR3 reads TGTGCCAGCAGTTTGGATACCGGGACAGCAGGCACTGAAGCTTTCTTT.